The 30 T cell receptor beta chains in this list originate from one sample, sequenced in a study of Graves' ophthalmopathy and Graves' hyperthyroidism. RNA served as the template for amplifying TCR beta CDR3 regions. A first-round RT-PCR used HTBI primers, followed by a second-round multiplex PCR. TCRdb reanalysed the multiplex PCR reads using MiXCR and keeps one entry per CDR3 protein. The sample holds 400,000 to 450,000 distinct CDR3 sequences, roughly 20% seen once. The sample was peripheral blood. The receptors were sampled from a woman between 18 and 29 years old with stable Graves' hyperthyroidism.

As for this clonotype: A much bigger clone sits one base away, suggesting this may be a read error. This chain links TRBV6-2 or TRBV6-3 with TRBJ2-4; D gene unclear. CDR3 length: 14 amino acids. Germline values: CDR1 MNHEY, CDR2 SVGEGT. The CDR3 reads CASSPGVGENIKYF. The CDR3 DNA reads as TGTGCCAGCAGCCCCGGAGTCGGCGAAAACATTAAGTACTTC.

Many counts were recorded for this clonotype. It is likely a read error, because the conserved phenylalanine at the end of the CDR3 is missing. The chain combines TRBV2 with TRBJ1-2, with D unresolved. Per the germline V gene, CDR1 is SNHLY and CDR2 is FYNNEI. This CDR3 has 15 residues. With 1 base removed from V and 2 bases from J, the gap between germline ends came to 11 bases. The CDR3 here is CASSEDRAANYGYTL. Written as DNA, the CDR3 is TGTGCCAGCAGTGAAGACCGGGCGGCGAACTATGGCTACACCCTC.

The CDR3 coding sequence is TGTGCCTGGAGAGCGCAGGGGGGTAATTCACCCCTCCACTTT. Translated: CAWRAQGGNSPLHF. V and J are TRBV30 and TRBJ1-6; 7 nucleotides line up with TRBD1. V shed 3 bases and J 6 bases; nucleotides not matched to a gene: 5. CDR3 size: 14 residues. CDR1 and CDR2 (germline): GTSNPN, SVGIG (reference sequence).

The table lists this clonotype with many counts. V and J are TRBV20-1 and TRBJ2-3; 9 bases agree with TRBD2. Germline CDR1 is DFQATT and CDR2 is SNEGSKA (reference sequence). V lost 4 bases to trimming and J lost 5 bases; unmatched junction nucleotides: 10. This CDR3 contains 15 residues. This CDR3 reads CSANRGSGGKDTQYF. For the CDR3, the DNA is TGCAGTGCTAACCGGGGTAGCGGGGGAAAAGATACGCAGTATTTT.

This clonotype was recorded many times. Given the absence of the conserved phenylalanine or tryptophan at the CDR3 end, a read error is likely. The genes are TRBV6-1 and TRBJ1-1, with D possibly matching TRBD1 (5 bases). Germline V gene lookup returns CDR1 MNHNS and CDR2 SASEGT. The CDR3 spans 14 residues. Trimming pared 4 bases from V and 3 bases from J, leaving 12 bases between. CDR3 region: CASSVLGVDTEAFL. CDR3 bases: TGTGCCAGCAGTGTCTTAGGGGTCGACACTGAAGCTTTCCTT.

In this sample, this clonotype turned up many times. The CDR3 DNA sequence: TGTGCCAGCAGTATTCGACAGGGGGCTGGAACTGAAGCTTTCTTT. This gives the protein CASSIRQGAGTEAFF. V gene TRBV12-3 or TRBV12-4 combines with J gene TRBJ1-1; 10 bases agree with TRBD1. V shed 5 bases and J 5 bases; nucleotides not matched to a gene: 8. The CDR3 runs to 15 residues.

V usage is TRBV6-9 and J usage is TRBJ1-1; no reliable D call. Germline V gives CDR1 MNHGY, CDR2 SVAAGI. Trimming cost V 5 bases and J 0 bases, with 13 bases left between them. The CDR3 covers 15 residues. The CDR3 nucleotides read TGTGCCAGCAGTCCCGACCTACTACTGAACACTGAAGCTTTCTTT. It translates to CASSPDLLLNTEAFF.

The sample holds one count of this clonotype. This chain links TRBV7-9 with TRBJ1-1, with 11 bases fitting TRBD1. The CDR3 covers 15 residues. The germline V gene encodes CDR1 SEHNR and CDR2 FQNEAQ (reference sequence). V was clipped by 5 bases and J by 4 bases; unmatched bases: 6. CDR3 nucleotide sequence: TGTGCCAGCAGCCATTTGGGGACAGGGGGCACTGAAGCTTTCTTT. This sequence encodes CASSHLGTGGTEAFF.

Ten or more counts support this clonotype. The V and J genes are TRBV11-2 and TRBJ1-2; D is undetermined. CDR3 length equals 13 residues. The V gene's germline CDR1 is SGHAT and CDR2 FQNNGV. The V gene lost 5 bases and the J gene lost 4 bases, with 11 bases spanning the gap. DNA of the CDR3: TGTGCCAGCAGCCCTCAGAAAGGCTATGGCTACACCTTC. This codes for CASSPQKGYGYTF. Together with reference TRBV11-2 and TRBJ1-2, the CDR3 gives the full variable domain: EAGVAQSPRYKIIEKRQSVAFWCNPISGHATLYWYQQILGQGPKLLIQFQNNGVVDDSQLPKDRFSAERLKGVDSTLKIQPAKLEDSAVYLCASSPQKGYGYTFGSGTRLTVV.

DNA for the CDR3: TGTGCCAGCAGGAGTAGCGGGAGGACGTCCGAGCAGTACTTC. The encoded protein is CASRSSGRTSEQYF. J is TRBJ2-7 and V is TRBV6-1; 10 positions agree with TRBD2. Trimming at V came to 6 bases and at J to 6 bases, leaving 8 bases not matched to a gene. CDR3 length equals 14 residues. Germline V gives CDR1 MNHNS, CDR2 SASEGT.

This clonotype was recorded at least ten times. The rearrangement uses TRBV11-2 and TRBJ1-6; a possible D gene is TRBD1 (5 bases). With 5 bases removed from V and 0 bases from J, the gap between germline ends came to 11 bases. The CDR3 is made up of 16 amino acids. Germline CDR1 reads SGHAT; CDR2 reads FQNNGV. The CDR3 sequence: CASSTRQSSYNSPLHF. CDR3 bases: TGTGCCAGCAGCACCAGACAGAGCTCCTATAATTCACCCCTCCACTTT.

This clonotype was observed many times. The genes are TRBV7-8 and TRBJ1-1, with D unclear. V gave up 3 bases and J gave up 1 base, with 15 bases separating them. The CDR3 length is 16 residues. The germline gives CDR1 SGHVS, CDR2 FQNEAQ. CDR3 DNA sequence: TGTGCCAGCAGCTTCGATCCCAGAACCCCGAACACTGAAGCTTTCTTT. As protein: CASSFDPRTPNTEAFF.

The CDR3 DNA follows: TGTGCCTGGTCGGACAGGGGGAATCAGCCCCAGCATTTT. Its translation: CAWSDRGNQPQHF. This rearrangement joins TRBV30 to TRBJ1-5; 10 bases match TRBD1. Germline lookup yields CDR1 GTSNPN and CDR2 SVGIG (reference sequence). This CDR3 is 13 amino acids long. The trim removed 5 bases at V and 4 bases at J, leaving 2 bases unmatched.

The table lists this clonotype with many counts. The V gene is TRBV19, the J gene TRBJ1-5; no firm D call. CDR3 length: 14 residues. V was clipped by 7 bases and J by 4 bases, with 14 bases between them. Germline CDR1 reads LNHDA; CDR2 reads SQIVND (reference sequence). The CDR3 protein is CASTGRPKNQPQHF. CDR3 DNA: TGTGCCAGTACTGGCCGCCCCAAAAATCAGCCCCAGCATTTT.

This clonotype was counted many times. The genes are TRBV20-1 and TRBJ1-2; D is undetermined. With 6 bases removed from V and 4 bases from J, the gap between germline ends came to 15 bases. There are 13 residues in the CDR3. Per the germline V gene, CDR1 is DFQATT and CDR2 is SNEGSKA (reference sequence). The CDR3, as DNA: TGCAGTGCGGGAGAAGGGCGGTTCTATGGCTACACCTTC. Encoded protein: CSAGEGRFYGYTF.

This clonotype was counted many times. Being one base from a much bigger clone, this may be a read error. The CDR3 coding sequence is TGCGCCAGCAGCTTGGGAAACGCGGTGGGGGAGACCCAGTACTTC. It specifies CASSLGNAVGETQYF. The V call is TRBV5-1, the J call TRBJ2-5; no definite D call. V was trimmed by 0 bases and J by 5 bases, leaving 14 bases between them. Germline V gene sequence: CDR1 SGHRS, CDR2 YFSETQ. This CDR3 region has 15 residues.

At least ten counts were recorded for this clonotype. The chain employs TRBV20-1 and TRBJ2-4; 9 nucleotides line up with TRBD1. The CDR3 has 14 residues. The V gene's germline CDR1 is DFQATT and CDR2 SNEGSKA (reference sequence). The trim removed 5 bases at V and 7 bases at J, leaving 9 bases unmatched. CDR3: CSALLDRGRNIQYF. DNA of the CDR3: TGCAGTGCTCTTCTGGACAGGGGAAGGAACATTCAGTACTTC.

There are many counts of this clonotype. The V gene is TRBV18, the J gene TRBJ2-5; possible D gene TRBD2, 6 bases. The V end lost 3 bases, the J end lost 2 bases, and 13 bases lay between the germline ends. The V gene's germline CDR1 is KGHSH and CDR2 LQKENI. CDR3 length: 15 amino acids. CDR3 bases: TGTGCCAGCTCACCTCCAATAGCGGAACAAGAGACCCAGTACTTC. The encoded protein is CASSPPIAEQETQYF.

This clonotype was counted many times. The CDR3 protein is CASSSSWNYGYTF. CDR3 nucleotide sequence: TGTGCCAGCAGCTCGTCGTGGAACTATGGCTACACCTTC. The J gene is TRBJ1-2, the V gene TRBV7-9, with D unresolved. The CDR3 extends over 13 amino acids. CDR1 and CDR2 (germline): SEHNR, FQNEAQ (reference sequence). Trimming shortened V by 4 bases and J by 2 bases, and 8 bases separated the two germline ends.

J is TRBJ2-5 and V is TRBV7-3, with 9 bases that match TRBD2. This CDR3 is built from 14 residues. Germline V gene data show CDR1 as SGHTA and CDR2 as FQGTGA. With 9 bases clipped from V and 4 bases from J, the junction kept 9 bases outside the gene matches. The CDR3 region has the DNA TGTGCCAGTTCCCGGACTAGCGACGGAGAGACCCAGTACTTC. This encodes CASSRTSDGETQYF.

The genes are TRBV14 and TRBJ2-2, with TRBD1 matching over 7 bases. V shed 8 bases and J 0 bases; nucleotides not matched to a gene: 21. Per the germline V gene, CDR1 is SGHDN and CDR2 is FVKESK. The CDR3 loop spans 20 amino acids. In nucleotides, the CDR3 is TGTGCCAGCGCTACCTCGCCTCGCCCAGGGGGATCACCGAACACCGGGGAGCTGTTTTTT. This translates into CASATSPRPGGSPNTGELFF.

CDR3 nucleotide sequence: TGTGCCAGCAGCTTCGAGGGGTTCACAGATACGCAGTATTTT. Protein product: CASSFEGFTDTQYF. The genes are TRBV7-9 and TRBJ2-3; D could derive from TRBD1 or TRBD2 (5 bases each). Germline CDR1 reads SEHNR; CDR2 reads FQNEAQ (reference sequence). CDR3 length: 14 amino acids. V dropped 3 bases and J dropped 2 bases, with 9 bases sitting between them.

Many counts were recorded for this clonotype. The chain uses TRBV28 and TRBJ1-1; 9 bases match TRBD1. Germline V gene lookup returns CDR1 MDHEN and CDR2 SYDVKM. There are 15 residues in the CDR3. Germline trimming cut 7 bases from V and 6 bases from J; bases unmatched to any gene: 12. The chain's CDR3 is CASTQGGTGKAEAFF. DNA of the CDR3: TGTGCCAGCACTCAAGGCGGGACAGGGAAAGCTGAAGCTTTCTTT. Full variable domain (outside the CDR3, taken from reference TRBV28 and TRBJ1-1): DVKVTQSSRYLVKRTGEKVFLECVQDMDHENMFWYRQDPGLGLRLIYFSYDVKMKEKGDIPEGYSVSREKKERFSLILESASTNQTSMYLCASTQGGTGKAEAFFGQGTRLTVV.

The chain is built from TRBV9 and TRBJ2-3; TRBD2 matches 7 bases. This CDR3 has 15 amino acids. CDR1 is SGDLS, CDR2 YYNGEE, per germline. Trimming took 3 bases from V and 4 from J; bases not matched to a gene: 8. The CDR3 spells CASSDRLAGSDTQYF. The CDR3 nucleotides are TGTGCCAGCAGCGATCGACTAGCCGGATCAGATACGCAGTATTTT. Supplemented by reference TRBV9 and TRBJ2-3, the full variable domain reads DSGVTQTPKHLITATGQRVTLRCSPRSGDLSVYWYQQSLDQGLQFLIQYYNGEERAKGNILERFSAQQFPDLHSELNLSSLELGDSALYFCASSDRLAGSDTQYFGPGTRLTVL.

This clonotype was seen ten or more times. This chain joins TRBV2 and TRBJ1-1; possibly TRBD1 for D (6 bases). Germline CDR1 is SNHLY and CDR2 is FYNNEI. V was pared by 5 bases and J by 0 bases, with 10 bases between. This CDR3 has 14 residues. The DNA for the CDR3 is TGTGCCAGCAGTATAGGACAGATGAACACTGAAGCTTTCTTT. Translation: CASSIGQMNTEAFF. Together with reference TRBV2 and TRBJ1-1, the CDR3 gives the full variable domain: EPEVTQTPSHQVTQMGQEVILRCVPISNHLYFYWYRQILGQKVEFLVSFYNNEISEKSEIFDDQFSVERPDGSNFTLKIRSTKLEDSAMYFCASSIGQMNTEAFFGQGTRLTVV.

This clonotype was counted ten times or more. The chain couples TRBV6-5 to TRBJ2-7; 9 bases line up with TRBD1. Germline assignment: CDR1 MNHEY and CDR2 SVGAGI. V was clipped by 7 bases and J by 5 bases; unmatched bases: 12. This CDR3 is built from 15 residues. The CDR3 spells CASTSTRDRVHEQYF. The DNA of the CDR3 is TGTGCCAGCACCTCCACCCGGGACAGGGTCCACGAGCAGTACTTC.

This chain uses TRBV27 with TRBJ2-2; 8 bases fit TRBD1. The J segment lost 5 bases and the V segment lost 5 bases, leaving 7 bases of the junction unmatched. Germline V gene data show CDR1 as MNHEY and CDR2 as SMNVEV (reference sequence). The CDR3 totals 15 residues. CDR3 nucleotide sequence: TGTGCCAGCAGTCTCAGGGGGCGGGAAACCGGGGAGCTGTTTTTT. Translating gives CASSLRGRETGELFF.

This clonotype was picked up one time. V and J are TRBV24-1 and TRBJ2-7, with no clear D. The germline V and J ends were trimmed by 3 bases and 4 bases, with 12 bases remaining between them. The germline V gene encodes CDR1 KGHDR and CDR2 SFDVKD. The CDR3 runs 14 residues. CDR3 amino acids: CATSDVRVGYEQYF. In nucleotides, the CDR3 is TGTGCCACCAGTGATGTAAGGGTCGGTTACGAGCAGTACTTC.

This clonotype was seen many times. CDR3 sequence (DNA): TGTGCCAGCAGCGACAGCAGGGTCAGAACCTACGAGCAGTACTTC. It encodes CASSDSRVRTYEQYF. The chain combines TRBV7-8 with TRBJ2-7; TRBD1 might be the D (5 bases). CDR1 and CDR2 (germline): SGHVS, FQNEAQ. The CDR3 extends over 15 amino acids. Trimming pared 5 bases from V and 2 bases from J, leaving 16 bases between.

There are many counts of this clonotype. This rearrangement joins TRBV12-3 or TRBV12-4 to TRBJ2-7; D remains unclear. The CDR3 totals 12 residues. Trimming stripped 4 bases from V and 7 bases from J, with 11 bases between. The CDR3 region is CASSSGPGEQYF. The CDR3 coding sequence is TGTGCCAGCAGTTCCGGACCGGGTGAGCAGTACTTC.